This T cell receptor beta chain was found in a study of T cells in Graves' hyperthyroidism and ophthalmopathy. Study-wide results and limits: Most clonotypes expanded in the thyroid (above 0.001) were also present in blood.

Germline V gene data show CDR1 as MDHEN and CDR2 as SYDVKM. This CDR3 comprises 14 residues. V lost 2 bases to trimming and J lost 9 bases; unmatched junction nucleotides: 9. This clonotype occurred a few times. The antigen is undetermined. What was amplified from RNA transcripts were TCR beta CDR3 regions. TCR CDR3 regions were first amplified by RT-PCR with HTBI primers. In TCRdb, the multiplex PCR reads were re-called with MiXCR into one record per CDR3 protein. The profile covers about 610,000 distinct CDR3 sequences, with 14% to 15% appearing a single time and 4% to 5.5% taken by the ten largest. The sequence derives from a woman aged 40 to 50 with Graves' ophthalmopathy. V is TRBV28 and J is TRBJ2-5; 7 bases map to TRBD2. The sequencing input was blood. The CDR3: CASSLAGEVGAQYF. DNA for the CDR3: TGTGCCAGCAGTTTAGCGGGAGAAGTCGGAGCCCAGTACTTC.